The rows below give T cell receptor beta chains drawn from one sample of a study of blood T cell repertoires in COVID-19. The method was immunoSEQ multiplex PCR; TCRdb's version includes in-frame clones alone and lacks a portion of them. The sample shows some 380,000 clones, 85% to 90% of them seen only once. Input material: peripheral blood. All receptors come from a young man with active or convalescent COVID-19. Each CDR3 is given with its conserved first and last residue. A D gene is named only where the DNA matches it firmly. For some rows the clone size is stated as once, few or many, or as a class when expanded; others skip it.

TRBV6-1	TRBJ2-5	NA	TRBD1	CASSEDRPQETQYF	TGTGCCAGCAGTGAGGACAGGCCGCAAGAGACCCAGTACTTC
TRBV6-5	TRBJ1-6	NA	NA	CASSYSSGVGNSPLHF	TGTGCCAGCAGTTACTCATCAGGGGTAGGGAATTCACCCCTCCACTTT
TRBV7-9	TRBJ2-2	NA	NA	CASSPVSGGLNTGELFF	TGTGCCAGCAGCCCCGTTTCAGGGGGGCTAAACACCGGGGAGCTGTTTTTT
TRBV7-2	TRBJ2-5	NA	TRBD2	CASSTGLAGVGETQYF	TGTGCCAGCAGCACGGGACTAGCGGGAGTGGGTGAGACCCAGTACTTC
TRBV28	TRBJ2-1	NA	TRBD2	CASSSGRVRNEQFF	TGTGCCAGCAGCTCCGGGAGGGTCCGCAATGAGCAGTTCTTC
TRBV25-1	TRBJ1-1	NA	NA	CASTPGQNTEAFF	TGTGCCAGCACCCCCGGACAGAACACTGAAGCTTTCTTT
TRBV18	TRBJ1-4	NA	TRBD1	CASSVGRQGGNEKLFF	TGTGCCAGCTCCGTGGGTCGACAGGGAGGAAATGAAAAACTGTTTTTT
TRBV11-2	TRBJ1-1	NA	NA	CASSQTVPNTEAFF	TGTGCCAGCAGCCAAACAGTACCGAACACTGAAGCTTTCTTT
TRBV5-6	TRBJ1-6	NA	NA	CASSKHGENSPLHF	TGTGCCAGCAGCAAGCATGGGGAGAATTCACCCCTCCACTTT
TRBV10-3	TRBJ2-1	NA	TRBD2	CAISVGTSGGNEQFF	TGTGCCATCAGTGTTGGGACTAGCGGGGGTAATGAGCAGTTCTTC
TRBV11-1	TRBJ2-7	NA	NA	CASSFSSIGAYEQYF	TGTGCCAGCAGCTTCTCTTCTATTGGTGCCTACGAGCAGTACTTC
TRBV15	TRBJ1-5	NA	TRBD1	CATKTGTGTPNQPQHF	TGTGCCACCAAAACCGGGACAGGGACGCCTAATCAGCCCCAGCATTTT
TRBV7-9	TRBJ2-3	NA	NA	CASSQQQGPSTDTQYF	TGTGCCAGCAGCCAACAACAGGGACCTAGCACAGATACGCAGTATTTT
TRBV7-2	TRBJ2-5	NA	NA	CASSLVSVRGQETQYF	TGTGCCAGCAGCTTAGTTTCCGTCCGGGGACAAGAGACCCAGTACTTC
TRBV6-5	TRBJ2-7	NA	NA	CASSYGETEGAYEQYF	TGTGCCAGCAGTTACGGTGAGACGGAGGGAGCCTACGAGCAGTACTTC
TRBV2	TRBJ2-7	NA	TRBD2	CASSVAGLAKF	TGTGCCAGCAGTGTGGCAGGACTAGCCAAGTTC
TRBV5-1	TRBJ2-1	few	TRBD2	CASSLSPLSGGFNEQFF	TGCGCCAGCAGCTTGAGCCCCCTGAGCGGGGGGTTCAATGAGCAGTTCTTC
TRBV9	TRBJ2-3	NA	NA	CASSPRRDIHTDTQYF	TGTGCCAGCAGCCCCCGACGGGACATCCACACAGATACGCAGTATTTT
TRBV18	TRBJ2-1	NA	TRBD2	CASSPNRLAGGGEQFF	TGTGCCAGCTCTCCCAATAGACTAGCGGGAGGCGGTGAGCAGTTCTTC
TRBV6-5	TRBJ1-1	NA	TRBD1	CASSYDNRGEAFF	TGTGCCAGCAGTTACGACAACAGGGGTGAAGCTTTCTTT
TRBV7-8	TRBJ1-1	NA	TRBD1	CASSSRQGQATEAFF	TGTGCCAGCAGCTCCCGACAGGGGCAGGCCACTGAAGCTTTCTTT
TRBV11-1	TRBJ2-1	NA	TRBD2	CASSLPSGGEQFF	TGTGCCAGCAGCTTACCGAGCGGGGGTGAGCAGTTCTTC
TRBV7-3	TRBJ2-5	NA	NA	CASSLAVTGWETQYF	TGTGCCAGCAGCTTAGCCGTGACAGGATGGGAGACCCAGTACTTC
TRBV7-6	TRBJ1-3	NA	TRBD1	CASSLRDSGNTIYF	TGTGCCAGCAGCTTACGGGACAGCGGAAACACCATATATTTT
TRBV14	TRBJ1-1	NA	NA	CASSQVAVEAFF	TGTGCCAGCAGCCAAGTGGCAGTTGAAGCTTTCTTT
TRBV3-1/TRBV3-2	TRBJ1-6	NA	NA	CASSQDYRAFGNSPLHF	TGTGCCAGCAGCCAAGATTACAGGGCGTTTGGGAATTCACCCCTCCACTTT
TRBV28	TRBJ2-7	NA	NA	CASSLRQGKNEQYF	TGTGCCAGCAGTTTACGGCAGGGGAAAAACGAGCAGTACTTC
TRBV10-2	TRBJ1-1	once	NA	CASSGRGNTEAFF	TGCGCCAGCAGTGGTAGGGGTAACACTGAAGCTTTCTTT
TRBV10-3	TRBJ1-5	NA	NA	CAISESLTGPQPQHF	TGTGCCATCAGTGAGTCCCTTACAGGGCCTCAGCCCCAGCATTTT
TRBV7-7	TRBJ2-5	NA	TRBD2	CASSLSLAGGQETQYF	TGTGCTAGCAGCCTCTCACTAGCGGGAGGCCAAGAGACCCAGTACTTC
TRBV29-1	TRBJ1-2	once	NA	CSVRPGVINYGYTF	TGCAGCGTTCGGCCAGGGGTTATTAACTATGGCTACACCTTC
TRBV19	TRBJ2-7	NA	NA	CASSITWGALYEQYF	TGTGCCAGTAGTATAACCTGGGGAGCCCTCTACGAGCAGTACTTC
TRBV19	TRBJ1-4	NA	TRBD1	CASSSDRAIEKLFF	TGTGCCAGTAGTTCCGACAGGGCGATTGAAAAACTGTTTTTT
TRBV28	TRBJ1-2	NA	NA	CASSLLTRDGYTF	TGTGCCAGCAGTTTATTGACGAGGGATGGCTACACCTTC
TRBV6-2/TRBV6-3	TRBJ1-6	NA	NA	CASSYLGHGSPLHF	TGTGCCAGCAGTTACTTAGGACATGGATCACCCCTCCACTTT
TRBV7-8	TRBJ1-1	once	NA	CASSYSGTLNTEAFF	TGTGCCAGCAGCTATTCCGGGACATTGAACACTGAAGCTTTCTTT
TRBV4-2	TRBJ1-4	NA	NA	CASSQDLGRGDEKLFF	TGTGCCAGCAGCCAAGATCTAGGCAGGGGAGATGAGAAACTGTTTTTT
TRBV30	TRBJ2-7	NA	NA	CAWRTDPSYEQYF	TGTGCCTGGAGGACAGACCCTTCCTACGAGCAGTACTTC
TRBV12-3/TRBV12-4	TRBJ2-5	NA	NA	CASSKGRFRSQYF	TGTGCCAGCAGCAAGGGGCGATTCCGGTCCCAGTACTTC
TRBV9	TRBJ1-4	NA	TRBD1	CASSIGTGGREKLFF	TGTGCCAGCAGCATCGGGACAGGGGGAAGGGAAAAACTGTTTTTT